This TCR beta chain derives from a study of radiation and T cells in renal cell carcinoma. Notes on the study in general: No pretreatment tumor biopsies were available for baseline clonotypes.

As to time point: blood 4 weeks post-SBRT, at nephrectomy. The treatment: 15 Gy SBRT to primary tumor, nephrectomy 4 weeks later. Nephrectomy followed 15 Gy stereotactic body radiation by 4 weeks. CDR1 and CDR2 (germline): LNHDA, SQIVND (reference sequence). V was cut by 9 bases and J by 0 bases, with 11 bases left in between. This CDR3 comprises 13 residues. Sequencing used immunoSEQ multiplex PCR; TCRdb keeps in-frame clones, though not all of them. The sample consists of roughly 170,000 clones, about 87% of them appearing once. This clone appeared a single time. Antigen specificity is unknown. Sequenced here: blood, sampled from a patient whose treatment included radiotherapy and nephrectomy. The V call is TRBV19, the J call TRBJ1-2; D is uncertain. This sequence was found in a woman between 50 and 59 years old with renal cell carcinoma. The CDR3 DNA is TGTGCCAGCTCGGGCCCCTCTAACTATGGCTACACCTTC. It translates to CASSGPSNYGYTF. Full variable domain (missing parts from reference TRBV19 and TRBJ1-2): DGGITQSPKYLFRKEGQNVTLSCEQNLNHDAMYWYRQDPGQGLRLIYYSQIVNDFQKGDIAEGYSVSREKKESFPLTVTSAQKNPTAFYLCASSGPSNYGYTFGSGTRLTVV.